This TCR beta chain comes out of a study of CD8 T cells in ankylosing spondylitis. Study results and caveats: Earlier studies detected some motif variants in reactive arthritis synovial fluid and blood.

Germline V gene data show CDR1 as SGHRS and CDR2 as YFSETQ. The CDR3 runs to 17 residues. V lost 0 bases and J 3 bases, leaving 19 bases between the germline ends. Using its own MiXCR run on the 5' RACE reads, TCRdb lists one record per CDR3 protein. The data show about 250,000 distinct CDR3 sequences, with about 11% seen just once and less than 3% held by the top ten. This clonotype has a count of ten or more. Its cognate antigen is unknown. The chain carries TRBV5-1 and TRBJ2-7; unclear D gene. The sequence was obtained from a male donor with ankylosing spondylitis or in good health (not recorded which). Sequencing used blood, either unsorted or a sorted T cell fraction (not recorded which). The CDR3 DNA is TGCGCCAGCAGCTTGGGCGGACCAGGCCTTGGCGTCTACGAGCAGTACTTC. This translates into CASSLGGPGLGVYEQYF.